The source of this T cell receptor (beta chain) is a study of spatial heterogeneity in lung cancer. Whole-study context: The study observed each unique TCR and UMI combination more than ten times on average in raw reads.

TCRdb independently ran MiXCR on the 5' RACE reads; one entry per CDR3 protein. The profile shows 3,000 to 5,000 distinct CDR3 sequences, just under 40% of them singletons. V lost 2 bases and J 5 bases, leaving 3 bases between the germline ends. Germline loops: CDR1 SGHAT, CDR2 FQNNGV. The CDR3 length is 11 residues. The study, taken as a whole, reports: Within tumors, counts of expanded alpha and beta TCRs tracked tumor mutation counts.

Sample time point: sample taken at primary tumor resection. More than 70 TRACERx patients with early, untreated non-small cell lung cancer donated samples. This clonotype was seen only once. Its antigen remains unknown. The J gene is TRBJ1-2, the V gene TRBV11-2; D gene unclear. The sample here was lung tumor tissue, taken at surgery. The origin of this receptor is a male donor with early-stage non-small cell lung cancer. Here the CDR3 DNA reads TGTGCCAGCAGCTTACAGTATGGCTACACCTTC. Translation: CASSLQYGYTF.